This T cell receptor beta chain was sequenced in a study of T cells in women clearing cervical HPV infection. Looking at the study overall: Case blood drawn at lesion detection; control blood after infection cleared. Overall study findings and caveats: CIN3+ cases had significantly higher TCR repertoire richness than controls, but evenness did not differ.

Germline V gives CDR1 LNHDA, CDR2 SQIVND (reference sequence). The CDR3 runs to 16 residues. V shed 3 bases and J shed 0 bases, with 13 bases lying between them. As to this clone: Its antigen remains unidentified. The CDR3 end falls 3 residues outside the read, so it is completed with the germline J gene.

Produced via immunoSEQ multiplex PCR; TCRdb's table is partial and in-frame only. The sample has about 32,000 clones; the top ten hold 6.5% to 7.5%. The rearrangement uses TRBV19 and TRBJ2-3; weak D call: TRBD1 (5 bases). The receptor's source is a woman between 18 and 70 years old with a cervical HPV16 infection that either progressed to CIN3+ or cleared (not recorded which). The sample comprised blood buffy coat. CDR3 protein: CASSMRLRQSTDTQYF. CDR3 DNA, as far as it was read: TGTGCCAGTAGTATGCGCTTGAGACAGAGCACAGATACG.